Given below is one TCR beta chain in context. As yet, its antigen is unknown. The sample is drawn from a study of cytomegalovirus exposure and HLA in healthy donors. PCR was performed using 60 Vbeta and 13 Jbeta primers. Clones were read by immunoSEQ multiplex PCR, and TCRdb kept only the in-frame ones, dropping some. In the table there are 150,000 to 200,000 clones, roughly four fifths of which are singletons. This CDR3 is built from 16 residues. The V and J ends lost 7 bases and 10 bases respectively, with 29 bases between them. Germline V gives CDR1 SQVTM, CDR2 ANQGSEA. Overall study findings and caveats: An ancestry cluster, one associated with Asian ancestry, reportedly showed fewer N-insertions than the approximately 700-donor mean in a later analysis. Most of the TCR beta V segments (in an earlier analysis) were productive either about 87% or about 30% of the time. The authors enumerated some 170 TCR beta chains as linked to cytomegalovirus.

This sequence originates from a woman aged 40 to 50 in good health and CMV-seronegative. Input material: PBMCs. The chain couples TRBV29-1 to TRBJ2-1, with D perhaps matching TRBD1 (6 bases). CDR3 protein: CSEGRRTALSGWEQFF. The DNA for the CDR3 is TGCAGCGAGGGGAGAAGGACAGCTTTATCTGGATGGGAGCAGTTCTTC.